What follows are 16 T cell receptor beta chains derived from one specimen sequenced in a study of CD8 T cells in Susac syndrome. When the RNA was reverse transcribed, random hexamers were used with an input of roughly 0.5 to 1 ug. Each CDR3 protein is one row after TCRdb ran MiXCR on the immunoSEQ multiplex PCR reads. The sample records 70,000 to 100,000 distinct CDR3 sequences, about 96% being singletons. The sequenced sample consisted of CD8+ T cells from PBMCs. The receptor set was obtained from a human donor with Susac syndrome.

The chain has TRBV11-2 and TRBJ2-3; no clear D. Trimming stripped 4 bases from V and 0 bases from J, with 5 bases between. CDR3 length equals 13 residues. CDR1 and CDR2 from the germline V gene are SGHAT and FQNNGV. The CDR3 DNA follows: TGTGCCAGCAGCTACTTTAGCACAGATACGCAGTATTTT. Translating gives CASSYFSTDTQYF. The whole variable domain, filled in from reference TRBV11-2 and TRBJ2-3, reads EAGVAQSPRYKIIEKRQSVAFWCNPISGHATLYWYQQILGQGPKLLIQFQNNGVVDDSQLPKDRFSAERLKGVDSTLKIQPAKLEDSAVYLCASSYFSTDTQYFGPGTRLTVL.

This clonotype has only one observation. The CDR3 here is CASSFGGAYETQYF. CDR3 DNA: TGTGCCAGCAGTTTCGGAGGGGCGTACGAGACCCAGTACTTC. The chain is built from TRBV28 and TRBJ2-5, with D possibly being TRBD2 (6 bases). Germline values: CDR1 MDHEN, CDR2 SYDVKM. The CDR3 totals 14 residues. V gave up 3 bases and J gave up 5 bases, with 13 bases separating them.

The CDR3 DNA sequence: TGTGCCAGCAGTTTGGGACAGGGGTGGGTGGAGGAGCAGTACTTC. Translated: CASSLGQGWVEEQYF. This chain connects TRBV27 to TRBJ2-7; 10 bases line up with TRBD1. CDR1 and CDR2 (germline): MNHEY, SMNVEV (reference sequence). Trimming cost V 3 bases and J 7 bases; bases outside gene matches: 9. This CDR3 contains 15 residues.

As DNA, the CDR3 is TGTGCCAGTAGCCTAGCGGGCAACAGTAACAATGAGCAGTTCTTC. Its translation is CASSLAGNSNNEQFF. The V call is TRBV19, the J call TRBJ2-1; 8 nucleotides align to TRBD2. In germline, CDR1 is LNHDA, CDR2 SQIVND (reference sequence). The CDR3 length is 15 residues. Trimming removed 6 bases from V and 5 bases from J; junction bases left unmatched: 9.

The chain is built from TRBV20-1 and TRBJ2-7, with D tentatively TRBD1 (6 bases). CDR3 length: 17 residues. The ends were cut back, 1 base at V and 3 bases at J, with 22 bases in the middle. Germline V lookup: CDR1 DFQATT, CDR2 SNEGSKA (reference sequence). CDR3 bases: TGCAGTGCTAGAGGGTTCGCCAAGTGGACAGATGACTACGAGCAGTACTTC. Amino acids: CSARGFAKWTDDYEQYF.

The DNA for the CDR3 is TGCAGTGCTAGAGATCTGGAAAACGGACAGGGCCCTATTTACGAGCAGTACTTC. This translates into CSARDLENGQGPIYEQYF. The chain uses TRBV20-1 and TRBJ2-7, with 8 bases fitting TRBD1. Germline assignment: CDR1 DFQATT and CDR2 SNEGSKA (reference sequence). Trimming took 0 bases from V and 4 from J; bases not matched to a gene: 17. The CDR3 loop spans 18 amino acids.

Regarding this clonotype: The junction departs from the called germline gene at one end, perhaps through a read error. V gene TRBV7-7 combines with J gene TRBJ2-1; 9 bases agree with TRBD2. The CDR3 runs 14 residues. Germline assignment: CDR1 SSHAT and CDR2 FNYEAQ (reference sequence). This chain's CDR3 is CASSLTGTSFEQFF. CDR3 sequence (DNA): TGTGCTAGCAGCTTAACCGGGACTAGCTTTGAGCAGTTCTTC.

The chain links TRBV21-1 to TRBJ2-7; TRBD1 is taken as the D call from the table, unchecked against the DNA. TRBV21-1 is described as a pseudogene. The CDR3 is 12 amino acids. The CDR3 spells CASSKQGYEQYV. CDR3 DNA: TGTGCCAGCAGCAAACAGGGGTACGAGCAGTACGTC.

The chain is built from TRBV6-2 or TRBV6-3 and TRBJ2-7; 14 bases map to TRBD2. This CDR3 region has 18 residues. J gave up 2 bases and V 7 bases, and 13 bases lay outside the gene matches. In germline, CDR1 is MNHEY, CDR2 SVGEGT. CDR3 in DNA: TGTGCCAGCACCGAGACTAGCGGGAGGGCCTTTCCCGCCTACGAGCAGTACTTC. Translating it yields CASTETSGRAFPAYEQYF.

The J gene is TRBJ2-1, the V gene TRBV29-1; 10 bases line up with TRBD2. This CDR3 has 14 amino acids. Per germline, CDR1 SQVTM and CDR2 ANQGSEA. Trimming at V came to 5 bases and at J to 7 bases, leaving 8 bases not matched to a gene. Here the CDR3 DNA reads TGCAGCGTTACGGGACTAGCGATCGATAATGAGCAGTTCTTC. Its translation is CSVTGLAIDNEQFF.

This sequence joins TRBV28 and TRBJ2-2; D unresolved. Trimming removed 4 bases at V and 6 bases at J, with 6 bases between. CDR1 and CDR2 from the germline V gene are MDHEN and SYDVKM. This CDR3 is built from 12 residues. The DNA of the CDR3 is TGTGCCAGCAGTTCAGGATCCGGGGAGCTGTTTTTT. This gives the protein CASSSGSGELFF. Looking up the rest from reference TRBV28 and TRBJ2-2 gives the full variable domain: DVKVTQSSRYLVKRTGEKVFLECVQDMDHENMFWYRQDPGLGLRLIYFSYDVKMKEKGDIPEGYSVSREKKERFSLILESASTNQTSMYLCASSSGSGELFFGEGSRLTVL.

This clonotype appeared a single time. V is TRBV2 and J is TRBJ2-5; TRBD2 matches at 8 bases. The CDR3 consists of 12 residues. CDR1 and CDR2 from the germline V gene are SNHLY and FYNNEI. V was pared by 7 bases and J by 5 bases, with 3 bases of the junction left unmatched. CDR3 region: CASKSSGETQYF. CDR3 bases: TGTGCCAGCAAGTCTAGCGGGGAGACCCAGTACTTC.

The rearrangement joins TRBV5-6 to TRBJ1-1; 7 positions agree with TRBD1. Germline V gene data show CDR1 as SGHDT and CDR2 as YYEEEE. The V and J ends lost 2 bases and 11 bases, in that order; junction bases with no gene match: 12. The CDR3 runs to 14 residues. The chain's CDR3 is CASSFGTERVAAFF. In DNA form, the CDR3 reads TGTGCCAGCAGCTTCGGGACAGAACGCGTTGCCGCTTTCTTT.

The genes are TRBV4-1 and TRBJ1-5; D is ambiguous. Germline values: CDR1 MGHRA, CDR2 YSYEKL. The CDR3 runs to 15 residues. V gave up 6 bases and J gave up 0 bases, with 12 bases separating them. The CDR3 region has the DNA TGCGCCAGCAGTGGCCGGGATAATAGCAATCAGCCCCAGCATTTT. Its translation: CASSGRDNSNQPQHF.

This chain connects TRBV6-2 or TRBV6-3 to TRBJ2-1; possible D gene TRBD2, 5 bases. The CDR3 has 14 amino acids. V dropped 0 bases and J dropped 6 bases, with 9 bases sitting between them. The germline gives CDR1 MNHEY, CDR2 SVGEGT. CDR3 sequence reads: CASSYSYSGNEQFF. The CDR3 nucleotides are TGTGCCAGCAGTTACTCTTACAGCGGCAATGAGCAGTTCTTC.

This clonotype was observed a handful of times. The V call is TRBV5-1, the J call TRBJ2-7, with 11 positions matching TRBD1. Looked up from germline, CDR1 is SGHRS and CDR2 is YFSETQ. The CDR3 extends over 13 amino acids. V shed 4 bases and J 6 bases; nucleotides not matched to a gene: 3. CDR3 coding DNA: TGCGCCAGCAGCGAGGACAGGGGGCGCGAGCAGTACGTC. It yields the protein CASSEDRGREQYV.